These 18 T cell receptor beta chains originate from one sample sequenced in a study of regulatory T cells in long-lasting Graves disease (TCRdb year 2021). The sample's time point label is to be understood as: newly diagnosed GD, antithyroid drugs for less than 3 months. For both TCR sequencing and RNA sequencing, RNA was extracted from PBMCs using TRIzol. The library was produced with multiplex PCR. The reads were generated on an Illumina HiSeq 4000. TCR beta libraries were built with iRepertoire HTBI primers and Arm-PCR amplification of CDR3 regions. In TCRdb, the public reads were trimmed at Q25 with fastp and aligned with MiXCR, with productive beta chains retained. Here each entry gathers all rows of one CDR3 protein and keeps the most common genes and DNA. The sample table contains 350,000 to 500,000 distinct CDR3 sequences; only one count was recorded for 16% of them. About 25% of the sample is held by the ten biggest clonotypes.

The same data also contributed to another study, on T cells in Graves' hyperthyroidism and ophthalmopathy.

Specimen: peripheral blood mononuclear cells (PBMCs), collected at new diagnosis, from a patient treated with antithyroid drugs. Source of these receptors: a woman under 30 with Graves disease. Donor details come from another sample of the same person, matched by shared clones.

Ten or more counts support this clonotype. J is TRBJ2-7 and V is TRBV13; no clear D gene. Between the trimmed V and J ends, which lost 2 bases and 2 bases, there was a span of 4 bases. Germline V lookup: CDR1 PRHDT, CDR2 FYEKMQ (reference sequence). This CDR3 has 12 amino acids. CDR3 sequence (DNA): TGTGCCAGCAGCTTAACGGCCTACGAGCAGTACTTC. Encoded protein: CASSLTAYEQYF.

This clonotype was seen at least ten times. The genes are TRBV12-3 or TRBV12-4 and TRBJ1-2; D possibly corresponds to TRBD1 (6 bases). This CDR3 is 15 amino acids long. Trimming cost V 3 bases and J 4 bases, with 15 bases left between them. The CDR3 coding sequence is TGTGCCAGCAGTTTTAGTGGTGGCAGGGGCTATGGCTACACCTTC. Translation: CASSFSGGRGYGYTF.

The J gene is TRBJ2-1, the V gene TRBV30; 7 positions agree with TRBD2. This CDR3 contains 13 residues. The junction had 4 bases not matched to a gene; V was cut back by 2 bases and J by 6 bases. CDR1 and CDR2 from the germline V gene are GTSNPN and SVGIG (reference sequence). CDR3 coding DNA: TGTGCCTGGAGTAAGGGCGGGAGCAATGAGCAGTTCTTC. It yields the protein CAWSKGGSNEQFF.

This clonotype showed up many times. This chain uses TRBV7-2 with TRBJ2-7; D tentatively reads TRBD1 or TRBD2 (6 bases each). The CDR3 contains 16 residues. CDR1 and CDR2 (germline): SGHTA, FQGNSA. Between the trimmed V and J ends, which lost 0 bases and 3 bases, there was a span of 15 bases. The CDR3 DNA reads TGTGCCAGCAGCTTAGCCGCGACGGGGGCCCTCTACGAGCAGTACTTC. Translating it yields CASSLAATGALYEQYF.

The chain uses TRBV3-1 and TRBJ2-1; D call uncertain. Trimming left V 0 bases short and J 10 bases short, with 16 bases between. The CDR3 length is 15 residues. Germline CDR1 and CDR2: LGHDT and YNNKEL (reference sequence). CDR3 sequence (DNA): TGTGCCAGCAGCCAAGATCCAGCAGGCACCTACGAGCAGTTCTTC. Translation: CASSQDPAGTYEQFF.

This chain uses TRBV20-1 with TRBJ2-1; 7 nucleotides line up with TRBD2. Germline loops: CDR1 DFQATT, CDR2 SNEGSKA (reference sequence). The CDR3 is made up of 15 amino acids. With V trimmed by 8 bases and J by 7 bases, 17 bases remained unmatched. In nucleotides, the CDR3 is TGCAGTACCTTTCACTTGGCGGGAGCCGCGAATGAGCAGTTCTTC. This encodes CSTFHLAGAANEQFF.

The CDR3 nucleotides are TGTGCCAGCAGCCCCTCGGTAGGGGCCGGAAACACCATATATTTT. It translates to CASSPSVGAGNTIYF. This sequence joins TRBV28 and TRBJ1-3; a weak D match, TRBD1 (5 bases). The CDR3 is 15 residues long. CDR1 is MDHEN, CDR2 SYDVKM, per germline. V was pared by 6 bases and J by 4 bases, with 16 bases between.

This clonotype was counted only a few times. The chain employs TRBV9 and TRBJ2-5, with D perhaps matching TRBD1 (5 bases). This CDR3 contains 14 residues. Trimming removed 3 bases at V and 5 bases at J, with 14 bases between. Germline V gene sequence: CDR1 SGDLS, CDR2 YYNGEE. The CDR3 here is CASSESPGLETQYF. CDR3 sequence (DNA): TGTGCCAGCAGCGAATCACCAGGGCTTGAGACCCAGTACTTC.

This clonotype came up a few times. The gene calls are TRBV18 and TRBJ1-5; D is ambiguous. The germline gives CDR1 KGHSH, CDR2 LQKENI. The CDR3 has 13 residues. The V end was cut by 3 bases, the J end by 4 bases, with 7 bases between. CDR3 in DNA: TGTGCCAGCTCACCCGGATGGAATCAGCCCCAGCATTTT. Its protein is CASSPGWNQPQHF.

A few counts support this clonotype. The V gene is TRBV6-1, the J gene TRBJ1-5, with D possibly matching TRBD1 (6 bases). The germline V gene has CDR1 MNHNS and CDR2 SASEGT. The CDR3 extends over 14 amino acids. V shed 5 bases and J shed 6 bases, with 14 bases lying between them. The CDR3 nucleotides are TGTGCCAGCAGTCTACACCACAGGGTTCAGCCCCAGCATTTT. Amino acids: CASSLHHRVQPQHF.

The gene calls are TRBV20-1 and TRBJ2-5; 8 bases line up with TRBD1. CDR1 and CDR2 from the germline V gene are DFQATT and SNEGSKA (reference sequence). This CDR3 is 13 amino acids long. With 6 bases clipped from V and 7 bases from J, the junction kept 10 bases outside the gene matches. In DNA, the CDR3 is TGCAGTGCGCCCCGGGACAGGTGGGCGACCCAGTACTTC. Its translation: CSAPRDRWATQYF.

This clonotype was counted at least ten times. The chain couples TRBV20-1 to TRBJ2-1; the match to TRBD2 covers 9 bases. Germline assignment: CDR1 DFQATT and CDR2 SNEGSKA (reference sequence). This CDR3 has 14 residues. V shed 6 bases, J shed 5 bases, and the junction held 8 bases outside the gene matches. CDR3 amino acids: CSAESGGFDNEQFF. In DNA form, the CDR3 reads TGCAGTGCGGAAAGCGGGGGGTTTGACAATGAGCAGTTCTTC.

The table lists this clonotype with a few counts. The chain is built from TRBV19 and TRBJ1-5, with no clear D. V was trimmed by 0 bases and J by 3 bases, leaving 9 bases between them. This CDR3 has 15 amino acids. CDR1 and CDR2 from the germline V gene are LNHDA and SQIVND (reference sequence). The CDR3 is CASSIDQRYNQPQHF. The CDR3 DNA reads as TGTGCCAGTAGTATAGATCAGAGGTACAATCAGCCCCAGCATTTT.

A remark on this clonotype: This could be a read error, since a much larger clone is one nucleotide away. V is TRBV6-5 and J is TRBJ1-5; TRBD1 matches at 10 bases. CDR3 length: 18 amino acids. Germline lookup yields CDR1 MNHEY and CDR2 SVGAGI. The V and J ends lost 2 bases and 4 bases, in that order; junction bases with no gene match: 11. CDR3 bases: TGTGCCAGCAGTTACACTGGACCGGGACAGGGGAAGAATCAGCCCCAGCATTTT. It codes for CASSYTGPGQGKNQPQHF.

Turning to this clonotype: A much larger clone is a single base away; this may be a read error. No conserved phenylalanine or tryptophan is present at the end of the CDR3, so a read error is the likely explanation. This chain links TRBV11-2 with TRBJ2-7, with D perhaps TRBD1 (5 bases). CDR3 length equals 12 residues. In germline, CDR1 is SGHAT, CDR2 FQNNGV. V was trimmed by 3 bases and J by 6 bases, leaving 9 bases between them. CDR3: CASSFWGSEQYL. Written as DNA, the CDR3 is TGTGCCAGCAGCTTTTGGGGCTCCGAGCAGTACCTC.

The chain has TRBV7-9 and TRBJ1-2; TRBD1 matches 9 bases. The CDR3 covers 16 residues. J was trimmed by 4 bases and V by 5 bases; bases with no gene match: 11. Germline CDR1 SEHNR, CDR2 FQNEAQ (reference sequence). Here the CDR3 DNA reads TGTGCCAGCAGCAATCTAAGGGGACAGGGAATCTATGGCTACACCTTC. Translating it yields CASSNLRGQGIYGYTF.

Remarks on this clonotype: One junction end disagrees with the germline gene, perhaps due to a read error. The rearrangement joins TRBV28 to TRBJ2-2; D might be TRBD1 (7 bases). Germline V gene data show CDR1 as MDHEN and CDR2 as SYDVKM. CDR3 length: 14 residues. This CDR3 reads CASSLTGKAGGLFF. The CDR3 nucleotides are TGTGCCAGCAGTTTGACAGGGAAGGCCGGGGGGCTGTTTTTT.

This clonotype was seen a few times. The chain recombines TRBV20-1 with TRBJ2-3; 9 positions match TRBD2. CDR3 length: 17 amino acids. J lost 2 bases, V lost 3 bases, and 12 bases had no gene match. The germline V gene encodes CDR1 DFQATT and CDR2 SNEGSKA (reference sequence). DNA of the CDR3: TGCAGTGCTAGGGGGACCTTTCTAGCGGGATTCACAGATACGCAGTATTTT. Amino acids: CSARGTFLAGFTDTQYF.